The 2 T cell receptor beta chains below were found in one sample sequenced in a study of blood T cell repertoires in COVID-19. Profiling relied on immunoSEQ multiplex PCR, and the TCRdb table lists in-frame clones only, not all of them. The sample lists some 65,000 clones, 85% occurring once. Material for sequencing was peripheral blood. The receptors were gathered from a man older than 75 with acute or convalescent COVID-19.

V usage is TRBV5-4 and J usage is TRBJ2-5; TRBD2 aligns across 8 bases. The V gene's germline CDR1 is SGHNT and CDR2 YYREEE (reference sequence). Trimming removed 0 bases from V and 0 bases from J; junction bases left unmatched: 7. CDR3 length equals 17 residues. The CDR3 DNA follows: TGTGCCAGCAGCTTGGTTGGGACGGGAGGGAACCAAGAGACCCAGTACTTC. Translation gives CASSLVGTGGNQETQYF.

The V gene is TRBV20-1, the J gene TRBJ2-3, with 16 bases that match TRBD2. This CDR3 contains 16 residues. V gave up 3 bases and J gave up 10 bases; unmatched junction bases: 10. CDR1 and CDR2 (germline): DFQATT, SNEGSKA (reference sequence). CDR3 DNA sequence: TGCAGTGCTAGTCCCGGGACTAGCGGGAGGGCCGATTCGCAGTATTTT. The encoded protein is CSASPGTSGRADSQYF.